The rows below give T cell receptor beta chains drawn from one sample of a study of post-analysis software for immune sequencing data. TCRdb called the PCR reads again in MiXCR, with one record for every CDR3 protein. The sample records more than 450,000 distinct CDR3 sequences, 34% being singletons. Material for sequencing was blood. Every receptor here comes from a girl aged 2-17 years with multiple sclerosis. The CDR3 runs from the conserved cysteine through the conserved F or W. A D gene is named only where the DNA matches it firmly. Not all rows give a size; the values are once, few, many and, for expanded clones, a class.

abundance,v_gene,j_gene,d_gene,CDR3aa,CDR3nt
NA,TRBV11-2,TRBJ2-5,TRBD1,CASSSGTGYYQETQYF,TGTGCCAGCAGCTCCGGGACAGGGTATTACCAAGAGACCCAGTACTTC
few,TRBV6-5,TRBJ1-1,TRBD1,CASSYGTGDFNTEAFF,TGTGCCAGCAGTTACGGGACAGGGGATTTCAACACTGAAGCTTTCTTT
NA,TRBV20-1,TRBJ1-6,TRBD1,CSAHQTGTYNSPLHF,TGCAGTGCTCACCAGACAGGGACCTATAATTCACCCCTCCACTTT
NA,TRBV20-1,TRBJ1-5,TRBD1,CSGTGESNQPQHF,TGCAGTGGGACAGGGGAATCTAATCAGCCCCAGCATTTT
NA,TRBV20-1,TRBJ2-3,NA,CSAGDMGGLLEKLYF,TGCAGTGCTGGAGACATGGGGGGACTGCTTGAAAAACTGTATTTT
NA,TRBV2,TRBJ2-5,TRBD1,CASENTLTGGETQYF,TGTGCCAGCGAAAATACCTTGACAGGGGGTGAGACCCAGTACTTC
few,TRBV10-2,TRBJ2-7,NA,CASSDAGAYNEQYF,TGCGCCAGCAGTGACGCGGGGGCCTACAATGAGCAGTACTTC
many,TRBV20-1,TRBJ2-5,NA,CSATRGGDQETQYF,TGCAGTGCCACCCGGGGTGGGGACCAAGAGACCCAGTACTTC
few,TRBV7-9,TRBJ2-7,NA,CASSEGGPNNEQYF,TGTGCCAGCAGCGAGGGGGGCCCTAATAATGAGCAGTACTTC
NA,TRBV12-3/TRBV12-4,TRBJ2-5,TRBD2,CASSLPGLAGSDEQYF,TGTGCCAGCAGTTTACCGGGACTAGCGGGGTCGGATGAGCAGTACTTC
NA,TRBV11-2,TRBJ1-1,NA,CASSSRGPNTEAFF,TGTGCCAGCAGCTCCAGGGGCCCGAACACTGAAGCTTTCTTT
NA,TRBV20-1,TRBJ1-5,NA,CSASAGTTHQPQHF,TGCAGTGCTAGCGCCGGGACTACTCATCAGCCCCAGCATTTT
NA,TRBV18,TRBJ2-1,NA,CASSPRDSHRNEQFF,TGTGCCAGCTCACCCCGGGACTCTCATCGCAATGAGCAGTTCTTC
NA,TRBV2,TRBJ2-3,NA,CASRDRPHTQYF,TGTGCCAGCCGGGACCGTCCGCATACGCAGTATTTT
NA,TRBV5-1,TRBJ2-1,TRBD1,CASSGMTGVQSNEQFF,TGCGCCAGCAGCGGAATGACAGGGGTTCAATCAAATGAGCAGTTCTTC
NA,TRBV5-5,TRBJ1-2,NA,CASSFHAGSGYGYTF,TGTGCCAGCAGCTTCCACGCGGGGAGCGGGTATGGCTACACCTTC
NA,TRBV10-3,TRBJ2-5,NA,CAISEGGEQYF,TGTGCCATCAGTGAAGGGGGAGAGCAGTACTTC
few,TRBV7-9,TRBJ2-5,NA,CASSLLVSAGWTQETQYF,TGTGCCAGCAGCTTACTTGTCTCGGCGGGTTGGACCCAAGAGACCCAGTACTTC
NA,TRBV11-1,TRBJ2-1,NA,CASSRKGNEQFF,TGTGCCAGCAGCCGAAAGGGGAATGAGCAGTTCTTC
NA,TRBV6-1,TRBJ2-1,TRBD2,CASRPFSGGLFPYNEQFF,TGTGCCAGCAGACCTTTTAGCGGGGGGCTTTTCCCCTACAATGAGCAGTTCTTC
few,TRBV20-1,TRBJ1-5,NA,CSARPLGSNQPQHF,TGCAGTGCTAGGCCCCTCGGGTCCAATCAGCCCCAGCATTTT
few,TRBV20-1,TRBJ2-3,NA,CSASLTAGPTDTQYF,TGCAGTGCTAGCCTAACGGCAGGGCCCACAGATACGCAGTATTTT
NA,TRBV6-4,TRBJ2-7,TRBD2,CASSEASGSSYEQYF,TGTGCCAGCAGTGAGGCTAGCGGGAGCTCCTACGAGCAGTACTTC
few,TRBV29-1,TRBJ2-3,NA,CSVVQDTQYF,TGCAGCGTTGTGCAAGATACGCAGTATTTT
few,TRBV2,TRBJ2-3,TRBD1,CASSDKDRGADTQYF,TGTGCCAGCAGTGATAAGGACAGGGGAGCAGATACGCAGTATTTT
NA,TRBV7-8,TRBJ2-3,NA,CASSPGPSTDTQYF,TGTGCCAGCAGTCCGGGACCAAGCACAGATACGCAGTATTTT
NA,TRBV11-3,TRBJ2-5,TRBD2,CAISPGLAAEKQYF,TGTGCCATCAGCCCGGGACTAGCGGCCGAGAAGCAGTACTTC
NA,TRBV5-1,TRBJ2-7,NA,CASSEGGDLLEQYF,TGCGCCAGCAGCGAGGGAGGAGACCTGCTCGAGCAGTACTTC
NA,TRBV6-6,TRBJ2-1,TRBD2,CASSYPGGPSYNEQFF,TGTGCCAGCAGTTACCCGGGGGGGCCCTCCTACAATGAGCAGTTCTTC
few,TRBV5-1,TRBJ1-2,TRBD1,CASSFTGEVAYGYTF,TGCGCCAGCAGCTTCACAGGGGAGGTTGCCTATGGCTACACCTTC
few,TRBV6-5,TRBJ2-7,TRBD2,CATGRAQRGFSEQYF,TGTGCCACCGGGAGGGCACAGCGGGGATTCTCCGAGCAGTACTTC
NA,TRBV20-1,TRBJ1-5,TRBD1,CSAPPTGGDQPQHF,TGCAGTGCCCCACCGACAGGGGGCGACCAGCCCCAGCATTTT
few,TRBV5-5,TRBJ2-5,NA,CASSLVPWGETQYF,TGTGCCAGCAGCTTGGTGCCGTGGGGGGAGACCCAGTACTTC
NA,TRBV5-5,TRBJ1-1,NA,CASSSLGSYTEAFF,TGTGCCAGCAGCTCCTTGGGGTCCTACACTGAAGCTTTCTTT
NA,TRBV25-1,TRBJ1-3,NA,CASSGYQGRGNTIYF,TGTGCCAGCAGTGGATACCAGGGGCGTGGAAACACCATATATTTT
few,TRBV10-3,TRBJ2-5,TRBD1,CAISDPRTGHAQYF,TGTGCCATCAGTGACCCTAGGACAGGGCATGCCCAGTACTTC
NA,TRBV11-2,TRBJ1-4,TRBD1,CASSATTGGGNEKLFF,TGTGCCAGCAGCGCAACAACAGGGGGCGGAAATGAAAAACTGTTTTTT
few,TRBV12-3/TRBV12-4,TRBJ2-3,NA,CASSSTFTDTQYF,TGTGCCAGCAGTTCTACCTTCACAGATACGCAGTATTTT
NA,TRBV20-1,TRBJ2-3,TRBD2,CSARVGGGPDTQYF,TGCAGTGCTAGAGTAGGCGGGGGTCCAGATACGCAGTATTTT
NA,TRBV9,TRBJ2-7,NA,CASSVGQAPTPYYEQYF,TGTGCCAGCAGCGTCGGCCAGGCCCCAACACCGTACTACGAGCAGTACTTC
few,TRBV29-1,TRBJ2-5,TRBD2,CSVQELGTSGQETQYF,TGCAGCGTCCAAGAACTCGGGACTAGCGGCCAAGAGACCCAGTACTTC
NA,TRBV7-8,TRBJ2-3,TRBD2,CASSLGVAGGKDTQYF,TGTGCCAGCAGCTTAGGAGTAGCGGGGGGGAAAGATACGCAGTATTTT
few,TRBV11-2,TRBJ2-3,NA,CASRLRGRVNTDTQYF,TGTGCCAGCAGACTAAGGGGCAGGGTCAACACAGATACGCAGTATTTT
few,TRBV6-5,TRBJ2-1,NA,CASSPAAGFYNEQFF,TGTGCCAGCAGCCCTGCCGCGGGCTTTTACAATGAGCAGTTCTTC
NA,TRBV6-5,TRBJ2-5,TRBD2,CASSYGWEAGGPPKTQYF,TGTGCCAGCAGTTACGGCTGGGAGGCGGGGGGTCCTCCGAAGACCCAGTACTTC
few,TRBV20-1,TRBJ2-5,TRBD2,CSVLLAGVQETQYF,TGCAGTGTCTTACTAGCGGGGGTTCAAGAGACCCAGTACTTC
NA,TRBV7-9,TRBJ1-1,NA,CASSSGWNTEAFF,TGTGCCAGCAGCTCTGGGTGGAACACTGAAGCTTTCTTT
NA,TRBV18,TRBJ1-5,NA,CASSPLEQAYSNQPQHF,TGTGCCAGCTCACCACTCGAACAGGCTTACAGCAATCAGCCCCAGCATTTT